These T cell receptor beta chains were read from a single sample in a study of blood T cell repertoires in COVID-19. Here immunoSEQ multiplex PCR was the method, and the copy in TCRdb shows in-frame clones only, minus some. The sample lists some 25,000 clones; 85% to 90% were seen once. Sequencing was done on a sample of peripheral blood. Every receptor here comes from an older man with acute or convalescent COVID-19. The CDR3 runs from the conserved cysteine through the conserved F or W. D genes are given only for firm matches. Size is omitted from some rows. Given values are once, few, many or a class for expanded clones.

DNA: TGCGCCAGCAGCTTGCTTGGAGGGGGCAACACTGAAGCTTTCTTT; CDR3: CASSLLGGGNTEAFF; V: TRBV5-1; size: .; J: TRBJ1-1; D: TRBD1
DNA: TGTGCCAGCAGTTTTCAGGAGGCATACGAGCAGTACTTC; CDR3: CASSFQEAYEQYF; V: TRBV27; size: .; J: TRBJ2-7; D: .
DNA: TGTGCCAGTACCCCAAAAACAGGGCACACTGAAGCTTTCTTT; CDR3: CASTPKTGHTEAFF; V: TRBV19; size: .; J: TRBJ1-1; D: .
DNA: TGTGCCAGCAGTCTGACTAGCGCCCCTGAGCAGTTCTTC; CDR3: CASSLTSAPEQFF; V: TRBV12-3/TRBV12-4; size: .; J: TRBJ2-1; D: TRBD2
DNA: TGTGCCAGCAGCTTAGGGGGAATAGGGGACAACGAGCAGTACTTC; CDR3: CASSLGGIGDNEQYF; V: TRBV7-9; size: .; J: TRBJ2-7; D: .
DNA: TGTGCCAGCAGCGTAGTGAGATCTGCTGAAGCTTTCTTT; CDR3: CASSVVRSAEAFF; V: TRBV9; size: .; J: TRBJ1-1; D: .
DNA: TGTGCCAGCAGCTTAGGGACAGGTCCCTATGGCTACACCTTC; CDR3: CASSLGTGPYGYTF; V: TRBV7-3; size: .; J: TRBJ1-2; D: TRBD1
DNA: TGTGCCAGCAGTCCTAGTTTAAATTCACCCCTCCACTTT; CDR3: CASSPSLNSPLHF; V: TRBV28; size: .; J: TRBJ1-6; D: .
DNA: TGTGCCAGCAGCTTGGTAGCGTTCCTTTACAATGAGCAGTTCTTC; CDR3: CASSLVAFLYNEQFF; V: TRBV7-2; size: .; J: TRBJ2-1; D: .
DNA: TGCGCCAGCAGCCTGGGACAGGCTAATTCACCCCTCCACTTT; CDR3: CASSLGQANSPLHF; V: TRBV5-1; size: .; J: TRBJ1-6; D: TRBD1
DNA: TGTGCCAGCTCACCTGATGTTACAGCCGTTACTGAAGCTTTCTTT; CDR3: CASSPDVTAVTEAFF; V: TRBV18; size: .; J: TRBJ1-1; D: .
DNA: TGTGCCAGCAGTTACCCCGCGGGGGCTCCAGGGGCAACTAATGAAAAACTGTTTTTT; CDR3: CASSYPAGAPGATNEKLFF; V: TRBV6-2/TRBV6-3; size: .; J: TRBJ1-4; D: .
DNA: TGTGCCAGCAGCGTCCAGGGTTCTGGAAACACCATATATTTT; CDR3: CASSVQGSGNTIYF; V: TRBV11-3; size: .; J: TRBJ1-3; D: .
DNA: TGCGCCAGCTTTAGGGGGCCCGCTAATGAAAAACTGTTTTTT; CDR3: CASFRGPANEKLFF; V: TRBV5-1; size: .; J: TRBJ1-4; D: TRBD1
DNA: TGTGCCAGCAGCTCAGAGGGACAGGGGGCTGGACAGCCCCAGCATTTT; CDR3: CASSSEGQGAGQPQHF; V: TRBV7-9; size: few; J: TRBJ1-5; D: TRBD1
DNA: TGTGCCAGCAGCTCGGGACAGCAAGAGACCCAGTACTTC; CDR3: CASSSGQQETQYF; V: TRBV2; size: .; J: TRBJ2-5; D: TRBD1
DNA: TGTGCCAGCAGCTTATACTTAGGGACTAGCGAACCCTACAATGAGCAGTTCTTC; CDR3: CASSLYLGTSEPYNEQFF; V: TRBV7-9; size: .; J: TRBJ2-1; D: TRBD2
DNA: TGTGCCAGCACTAGAACCCATTCTCGATCCTACGAGCAGTACTTC; CDR3: CASTRTHSRSYEQYF; V: TRBV6-6; size: once; J: TRBJ2-7; D: .
DNA: TGTGCCAGCGCCTCCCGCAGGGGCTTGGAAGCTTTCTTT; CDR3: CASASRRGLEAFF; V: TRBV6-5; size: .; J: TRBJ1-1; D: .
DNA: TGTGCCAGCAGCGAGACCTACGAGCAGTACTTC; CDR3: CASSETYEQYF; V: TRBV28; size: .; J: TRBJ2-7; D: .
DNA: TGTGCCAGCAGTTACTCGACAGGGGGCGGTCAGCCCCAGCATTTT; CDR3: CASSYSTGGGQPQHF; V: TRBV6-5; size: once; J: TRBJ1-5; D: TRBD1
DNA: TGTGCCAGCCTTAGGACGGGGTCCTACGAGCAGTACTTC; CDR3: CASLRTGSYEQYF; V: TRBV21-1; size: .; J: TRBJ2-7; D: .
DNA: TGTGCCAGCAGCTTGGTCGGACAGGGGGCAACTAATGAAAAACTGTTTTTT; CDR3: CASSLVGQGATNEKLFF; V: TRBV5-8; size: .; J: TRBJ1-4; D: TRBD1
DNA: TGTGCCAGCACCCCGGGACTAGCGGGGGTGAGCTCCTACGAGCAGTACTTC; CDR3: CASTPGLAGVSSYEQYF; V: TRBV2; size: .; J: TRBJ2-7; D: TRBD2
DNA: TGTGCCAGCAGCCGGTGGATAGGACAGGGGGCGAGGGGCTACACCTTC; CDR3: CASSRWIGQGARGYTF; V: TRBV3-1/TRBV3-2; size: .; J: TRBJ1-2; D: TRBD1
DNA: TGTGCCAGCAGCAGAGCGGGAGGAAGGAATGAGCAGTTCTTC; CDR3: CASSRAGGRNEQFF; V: TRBV11-3; size: .; J: TRBJ2-1; D: TRBD2
DNA: TGTGCCAGTAGCAAGGGACAGGGTTCCGCTGAAGCTTTCTTT; CDR3: CASSKGQGSAEAFF; V: TRBV19; size: .; J: TRBJ1-1; D: TRBD1
DNA: TGTGCCAGTAGTATGGGAGATTACGAGCAGTACTTC; CDR3: CASSMGDYEQYF; V: TRBV19; size: .; J: TRBJ2-7; D: .
DNA: TGTGCCAGCACTCCCCGGGGATCACCCCTCCACTTT; CDR3: CASTPRGSPLHF; V: TRBV2; size: .; J: TRBJ1-6; D: .
DNA: TGTGCCAGCAGTTTCAATGTTGGGGGAGGGACCTACAATGAGCAGTTCTTC; CDR3: CASSFNVGGGTYNEQFF; V: TRBV27; size: .; J: TRBJ2-1; D: TRBD2
DNA: TGTGCCAGCAGCCCCCAAGCGGGATGGGGAGATACGCAGTATTTT; CDR3: CASSPQAGWGDTQYF; V: TRBV7-2; size: .; J: TRBJ2-3; D: TRBD2
DNA: TGCGCCAGCAGATCCCAGGGGACCCAAGAGACCCAGTACTTC; CDR3: CASRSQGTQETQYF; V: TRBV5-1; size: .; J: TRBJ2-5; D: .
DNA: TGTGCCAGCACCGAAAGCCTAGCGGGAGTTCGGATTGGATACAATGAGCAGTTCTTC; CDR3: CASTESLAGVRIGYNEQFF; V: TRBV2; size: .; J: TRBJ2-1; D: TRBD2
DNA: TGTGCCAGCAGCTTGCGTGTGGCGGGGGACACTGAAGCTTTCTTT; CDR3: CASSLRVAGDTEAFF; V: TRBV5-4; size: .; J: TRBJ1-1; D: .
DNA: TGTGCCAGCAGTTTGGCGACTTTCTACGAGCAGTACTTC; CDR3: CASSLATFYEQYF; V: TRBV28; size: .; J: TRBJ2-7; D: .
DNA: TGCGCCAGCACCGCGAGCCGGGACAGGGCATACGCGAACACCGGGGAGCTGTTTTTT; CDR3: CASTASRDRAYANTGELFF; V: TRBV5-1; size: .; J: TRBJ2-2; D: TRBD1
DNA: TGTGCCAGCAGCGGAAGGGTCGCGGGGATCCAAGAGACCCAGTACTTC; CDR3: CASSGRVAGIQETQYF; V: TRBV5-6; size: .; J: TRBJ2-5; D: .